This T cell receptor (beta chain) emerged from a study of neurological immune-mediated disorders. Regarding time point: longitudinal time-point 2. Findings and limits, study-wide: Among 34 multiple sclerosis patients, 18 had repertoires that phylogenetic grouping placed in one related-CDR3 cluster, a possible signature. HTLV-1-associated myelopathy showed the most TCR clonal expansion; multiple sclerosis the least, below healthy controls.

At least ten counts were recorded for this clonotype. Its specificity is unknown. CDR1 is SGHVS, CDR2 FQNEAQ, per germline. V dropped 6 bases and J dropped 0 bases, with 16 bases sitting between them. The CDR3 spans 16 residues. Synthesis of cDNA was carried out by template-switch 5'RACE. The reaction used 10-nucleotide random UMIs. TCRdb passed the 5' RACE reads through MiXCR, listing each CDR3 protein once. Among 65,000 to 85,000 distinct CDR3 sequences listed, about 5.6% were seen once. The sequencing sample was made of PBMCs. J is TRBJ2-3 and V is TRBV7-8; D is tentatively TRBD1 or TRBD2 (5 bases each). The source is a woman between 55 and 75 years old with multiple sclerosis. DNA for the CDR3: TGTGCCAGCAGATATATAGGGACGGGGAGCACAGATACGCAGTATTTT. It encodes CASRYIGTGSTDTQYF.